The clone carrying this T cell receptor (beta chain) was seen only a few times. Out of unsorted whole blood came the blood RNA, and germline DNA was extracted as well. This CDR3 is 17 amino acids long. The J segment lost 0 bases and the V segment lost 3 bases, leaving 6 bases of the junction unmatched. The record originates from a study of tumor-infiltrating lymphocytes in primary liver carcinoma. A primer matching the constant region was used to make TCR beta cDNA from 500 to 600 ng of total RNA. ARM-PCR was slightly modified, and three nested multiplex PCR rounds with it gave rise to the TCR beta libraries. Rounds one and two of PCR, each of 10 to 11 cycles, were primed with TRBV1-TRBV30 forward primers and a C-beta reverse primer. TCRdb fed the multiplex PCR reads into MiXCR, producing one record per CDR3 protein. The table lists 180,000 or so distinct CDR3 sequences, over 50% of them singletons.

The genes are TRBV12-3 or TRBV12-4 and TRBJ1-4, with 8 bases lining up with TRBD1. This receptor was taken from a man aged 40-50 years with primary liver carcinoma and hepatitis B virus infection. The specimen sequenced was peripheral blood. This CDR3 reads CASSLGTGLTTNEKLFF. The CDR3 nucleotides are TGTGCCAGCAGTTTGGGGACAGGCCTCACAACTAATGAAAAACTGTTTTTT.